The sequence of this T cell receptor beta chain was determined in a study of CD8 T cells in Susac syndrome. Overall study results and limits: The study conceded that its TCR sequencing and HLA analysis involved relatively few individuals.

Reverse transcription of roughly 0.45 to 1 ug RNA was performed with random hexamers. Amplification of TCR beta CDR3 spanned 54 Vbeta and 13 Jbeta via immunoSEQ multiplex PCR. From the immunoSEQ multiplex PCR reads, TCRdb called clonotypes with MiXCR, one entry per CDR3 protein. There are approximately 160,000 distinct CDR3 sequences in the sample; about 90% occur only once, and around 0.087% lies in the top ten. On this clonotype: The antigen is unknown.

The CDR3 covers 15 residues. The V gene's germline CDR1 is KGHSH and CDR2 LQKENI. Trimming took off 1 base at V and 7 bases at J, with 14 bases between the two ends. From blood CD8+ and CD4+ T cells, TCR beta sequences were generated. Healthy donors formed controls matched for age and sex. This chain joins TRBV18 and TRBJ1-5; the D gene is possibly TRBD1 (5 bases). The sample consisted of CD4+ T cells from PBMCs. The TCR comes from a human donor in good health. CDR3 nucleotide sequence: TGTGCCAGCTCACCACAGTCGCAGGGTGGGCAGCCCCAGCATTTT. It translates to CASSPQSQGGQPQHF. The variable domain in full, with the rest retrieved from reference TRBV18 and TRBJ1-5, is NAGVMQNPRHLVRRRGQEARLRCSPMKGHSHVYWYRQLPEEGLKFMVYLQKENIIDESGMPKERFSAEFPKEGPSILRIQQVVRGDSAAYFCASSPQSQGGQPQHFGDGTRLSIL.